This is a list of T cell receptor beta chains from one sample in a study of CD8+ T cells in alopecia areata. The data were produced by immunoSEQ multiplex PCR, yet TCRdb's version contains in-frame clones alone and is incomplete. The sample includes 200,000 or so clones, about 62% seen only once; the top ten take 5% to 6%. This specimen was CD4+ T cells sorted from blood, taken at week 24, from a patient treated with tofacitinib. The source of these receptors is a human donor with alopecia areata. Each CDR3 is given with its conserved first and last residue. The D gene is left open where the match is weak. Size values are once, few and many counts, or a class for expanded clones, and some rows have none.

v_gene	abundance	len	j_gene	d_gene	CDR3nt	CDR3aa
TRBV5-1	NA	13	TRBJ1-2	NA	TGCGCCAGCAGCTCCGACAGGAGGGATGGCTACACCTTC	CASSSDRRDGYTF
TRBV5-4	NA	15	TRBJ1-2	NA	TGTGCCAGCACCGCGACTGACCCATCCATCTATGGCTACACCTTC	CASTATDPSIYGYTF
TRBV29-1	NA	13	TRBJ1-5	NA	TGCAGCGCCTCGGACAATAGCAATCAGCCCCAGCATTTT	CSASDNSNQPQHF
TRBV7-2	NA	14	TRBJ1-2	NA	TGTGCCAGCAGCTTAAATTCAGGGGTTTATGGCTACACCTTC	CASSLNSGVYGYTF
TRBV14	NA	15	TRBJ1-2	NA	TGTGCCAGCAGTCGCAAGGGGGGCCGGGGCTATGGCTACACCTTC	CASSRKGGRGYGYTF
TRBV6-5	NA	15	TRBJ1-1	NA	TGTGCCAGCAGTTACTCGACGGGGGTGAACACTGAAGCTTTCTTT	CASSYSTGVNTEAFF
TRBV18	NA	14	TRBJ2-1	NA	TGTGCCAGCTCACCGCGGACACGGCCGGGTGAGCAGTTCTTC	CASSPRTRPGEQFF
TRBV7-8	NA	16	TRBJ2-3	TRBD1	TGTGCCAGCAGCCCCCATAGGGGGCCCGCCACCTATACGCAGTATTTT	CASSPHRGPATYTQYF
TRBV4-3	few	15	TRBJ2-4	NA	TGCGCCAGCAGCCAAGATTACGGACTCAAAAACATTCAGTACTTC	CASSQDYGLKNIQYF
TRBV29-1	NA	14	TRBJ1-1	NA	TGCAGCGCCTTGACAGGCATAATGAACACTGAAGCTTTCTTT	CSALTGIMNTEAFF
TRBV6-1	NA	10	TRBJ2-2	NA	TGTGCCAGCAATTCTGGGGAGCTGTTTTTT	CASNSGELFF
TRBV29-1	few	13	TRBJ2-3	NA	TGCAGCGTTGTCCGTTGGGGCACAGATACGCAGTATTTT	CSVVRWGTDTQYF
TRBV30	NA	14	TRBJ1-2	NA	TGTGCCTGGAGTGTAGCGGGGATGGTGTTTGGCTACACCTTC	CAWSVAGMVFGYTF
TRBV5-4	NA	17	TRBJ1-6	TRBD1	TGTGCCAGCAGCTTGGCTAGTCGGGGGACAGGGGCTTCACCCCTCCACTTT	CASSLASRGTGASPLHF
TRBV29-1	NA	13	TRBJ2-2	NA	TGCAGCGTTGCGTCCGGGATTGCCGGGGAGCTGTTTTTT	CSVASGIAGELFF
TRBV9	NA	15	TRBJ2-1	TRBD2	TGTGCCAGCAGCGTCGACCCCGGGACTAACAATGAGCAGTTCTTC	CASSVDPGTNNEQFF
TRBV11-3	NA	15	TRBJ2-5	TRBD1	TGTGCCAGCAGCATAGGGACAGGGGGGATGGAGACCCAGTACTTC	CASSIGTGGMETQYF
TRBV10-3	NA	12	TRBJ2-5	NA	TGTGCCATCAGTGAGTCTTCGGAGACCCAGTACTTC	CAISESSETQYF
TRBV9	NA	15	TRBJ1-1	TRBD1	TGTGCCAGCAGCGGAAACAGGGGTTCGGTCACTGAAGCTTTCTTT	CASSGNRGSVTEAFF
TRBV6-6	NA	16	TRBJ1-6	TRBD1	TGTGCCAGCACCCTAGGGGCAGGGGGCGCGTCTTCACCCCTCCACTTT	CASTLGAGGASSPLHF
TRBV25-1	NA	16	TRBJ2-3	NA	TGTGCCAGCAGTGAATTCAGACTGCCTAGCACAGATACGCAGTATTTT	CASSEFRLPSTDTQYF
TRBV7-2	NA	13	TRBJ2-3	NA	TGTGCCACACGGGGCGGGAGCACAGATACGCAGTATTTT	CATRGGSTDTQYF
TRBV30	NA	15	TRBJ1-4	NA	TGTGCCTGGAGTGGACCAGGGGCGCTGGGTGAAAAACTGTTTTTT	CAWSGPGALGEKLFF
TRBV27	once	13	TRBJ1-2	NA	TGTGCCAGCAGTTCCAGGTCATTCTATGGCTACACCTTC	CASSSRSFYGYTF
TRBV29-1	NA	11	TRBJ1-1	NA	TGCAGCGGGAAGCAGGAGTCTGAAGCTTTCTTT	CSGKQESEAFF
TRBV25-1	once	13	TRBJ1-2	NA	TGTGCCAGCAGTCTTACAAGTAACTATGGCTACACCTTC	CASSLTSNYGYTF
TRBV5-1	NA	14	TRBJ2-2	NA	TGCGCCAGCAGCATCGGACAGCGAACCGGGGAGCTGTTTTTT	CASSIGQRTGELFF
TRBV7-2	NA	14	TRBJ2-1	TRBD2	TGTGCCAGCAGCTCTAGCGGGGGGGACGATGAGCAGTTCTTC	CASSSSGGDDEQFF
TRBV6-5	NA	12	TRBJ2-5	NA	TGTGCCAGCAACGACCTGGGGAAGACCCAGTACTTC	CASNDLGKTQYF
TRBV27	once	13	TRBJ2-5	NA	TGTGCCAGCAGTTTATCGTATGAGGCGACCCAGTACTTC	CASSLSYEATQYF
TRBV4-1	NA	13	TRBJ1-5	NA	TGCGCCAGCAGCCAAGATCGCCCTCAGCCCCAGCATTTT	CASSQDRPQPQHF
TRBV25-1	NA	12	TRBJ1-2	TRBD1	TGTGCCAGCAGTCCACAGGGGTATGGCTACACCTTC	CASSPQGYGYTF
TRBV5-1	once	15	TRBJ1-2	TRBD1	TGCGCCAGCAGCTTTACGGGACAGGGGAACTATGGCTACACCTTC	CASSFTGQGNYGYTF
TRBV6-6	NA	14	TRBJ1-2	NA	TGTGCCAGCAGTCCCCGACTGCCACGGGATGGCTACACCTTC	CASSPRLPRDGYTF
TRBV9	NA	15	TRBJ2-5	NA	TGTGCCAGCAGCGTAGCTGAGGCCCCACAAGAGACCCAGTACTTC	CASSVAEAPQETQYF
TRBV7-9	NA	18	TRBJ2-7	NA	TGTGCCAGCAGCTTGGGCTTTTCCTCCAGGGGCAGTAACTACGAGCAGTACTTC	CASSLGFSSRGSNYEQYF
TRBV29-1	NA	13	TRBJ2-1	NA	TGCAGCGCTGTGGAGGGTCGGGGCGTTGAGCAGTTCTTC	CSAVEGRGVEQFF
TRBV27	NA	16	TRBJ1-6	NA	TGTGCCAGCAGTTTCTGGGACACGACCTATAATTCACCCCTCCACTTT	CASSFWDTTYNSPLHF
TRBV4-3	NA	15	TRBJ1-3	NA	TGCGCCAGCAGCCAAGCCCGGGCGGATGGAAACACCATATATTTT	CASSQARADGNTIYF
TRBV10-3	NA	14	TRBJ1-2	NA	TGTGCCATCAGTGATTTGGCAGGGGATTATGGCTACACCTTC	CAISDLAGDYGYTF
TRBV19	NA	18	TRBJ1-2	NA	TGTGCCAGTATCCAACCCTCAGGGGCAGGCCCCCCGACTCATGGCTACACCTTC	CASIQPSGAGPPTHGYTF
TRBV5-6	NA	13	TRBJ2-7	TRBD2	TGTGCCAGCAGCAGGACTAGCGGGAACGAGCAGTACTTC	CASSRTSGNEQYF
TRBV19	NA	13	TRBJ1-5	NA	TGTGCCAGTAGTCAGGTCAGGCACCAGCCCCAGCATTTT	CASSQVRHQPQHF
TRBV5-1	NA	15	TRBJ1-4	NA	TGCGCCAGCAGCTCGCCCGGGGACCCGAATGAAAAACTGTTTTTT	CASSSPGDPNEKLFF
TRBV5-4	NA	13	TRBJ2-7	NA	TGTGCCAGCAGTGACGGACCCTCCTACGAGCAGTACTTC	CASSDGPSYEQYF
TRBV2	NA	11	TRBJ2-7	NA	TGTGCCAGCAATCGAGCCTACGAGCAGTACTTC	CASNRAYEQYF
TRBV9	NA	16	TRBJ2-5	NA	TGTGCCAGCAGCGTTGCCGCCAGGGGATCGAAAGAGACCCAGTACTTC	CASSVAARGSKETQYF
TRBV29-1	NA	13	TRBJ2-5	TRBD1	TGCAGCGCCTGGACAGGGGCTGGAGAGACCCAGTACTTC	CSAWTGAGETQYF
TRBV5-5	few	14	TRBJ1-2	NA	TGTGCCAGCAGCTTGGGAGGGATCGCCTATGGCTACACCTTC	CASSLGGIAYGYTF
TRBV9	NA	14	TRBJ1-4	NA	TGTGCCAGCAGCGTAGTAGCAACTAATGAAAAACTGTTTTTT	CASSVVATNEKLFF
TRBV9	NA	18	TRBJ2-6	NA	TGTGCCAGCAGCGTAGGAGGTCAGGTCTCCTCTGGGGCCAACGTCCTGACTTTC	CASSVGGQVSSGANVLTF
TRBV25-1	NA	14	TRBJ1-2	NA	TGTGCCAGCAGTGAATCCAGGCCCCCCTATGGCTACACCTTC	CASSESRPPYGYTF
TRBV9	NA	13	TRBJ1-1	NA	TGTGCCAGCAGCGTACTGTCTAACACTGAAGCTTTCTTT	CASSVLSNTEAFF
TRBV7-2	few	15	TRBJ1-5	NA	TGTGCCAGCAGCTTAATGGGAGATAGCAATCAGCCCCAGCATTTT	CASSLMGDSNQPQHF
TRBV29-1	few	12	TRBJ1-4	TRBD1	TGCAGCGGGACAGGCCCTAATGAAAAACTGTTTTTT	CSGTGPNEKLFF